The entry that follows covers one T cell receptor (beta chain) sequence. Its matching antigen is unknown. Here immunoSEQ multiplex PCR was the method, and the copy in TCRdb shows in-frame clones only, minus some. This sample has 150,000 to 170,000 clones, with 85% to 90% found just once. This specimen comes from a study of cytomegalovirus exposure and HLA in healthy donors. Notes on the study in general: Altogether, 160 or so TCR beta chains were recorded as cytomegalovirus-associated. Rarity held for most TCR sequences, but there were some public TCRs that occurred in many donors.

Separation from the 666-subject first cohort characterized the roughly 130-subject validation cohort, to which the donors belonged. V dropped 5 bases and J dropped 5; count of bases not matched to a gene: 8. Germline V gene data show CDR1 as SGHTA and CDR2 as FQGNSA. The CDR3 spans 14 residues. The sample consisted of PBMCs. The origin of this receptor is a human donor in good health. This chain connects TRBV7-2 to TRBJ1-1; 7 bases agree with TRBD1. CDR3 DNA: TGTGCCAGCAGCGGAGACAGGGTCGGGACTGAAGCTTTCTTT. Its translation: CASSGDRVGTEAFF.